One and the same sample provided the 30 T cell receptor beta chains below, sequenced in a study of CD8+CD57+ T cells in acquired aplastic anemia. Selection for sequencing was limited to patients who had shown CD8+CD57+ cell expansion by flow cytometry. Genomic DNA, the template, was used for profiling of the TCR beta VDJ and CDR3. MiXCR, run by TCRdb on the reads, gives a single entry per CDR3 protein. In the table there are approximately 80,000 distinct CDR3 sequences, less than 85% of which are singletons. Source material: sorted CD4+, CD8+, or CD8+CD57+ T cells (not recorded which) from PBMCs. These receptors were collected from a human donor with aplastic anemia.

This clonotype has more than one count but fewer than ten. The V and J genes are TRBV15 and TRBJ2-7, with D possibly being TRBD1 (5 bases). V shed 3 bases and J shed 6 bases, with 9 bases lying between them. Germline assignment: CDR1 LNHNV and CDR2 YYDKDF (reference sequence). CDR3 length: 12 residues. CDR3 coding DNA: TGTGCCACCAGCAGGGTTGGGGCCGAGCAGTACTTC. Translation: CATSRVGAEQYF.

The rearrangement uses TRBV7-8 and TRBJ1-1; no clear D. Germline V gene data show CDR1 as SGHVS and CDR2 as FQNEAQ. V lost 1 base to trimming and J lost 2 bases, with 5 bases between them. The CDR3 consists of 13 residues. As DNA, the CDR3 is TGTGCCAGCAGCTTAGACAAAAACACTGAAGCTTTCTTT. Its protein product is CASSLDKNTEAFF. The full variable domain, its missing parts supplied by reference TRBV7-8 and TRBJ1-1, is GAGVSQSPRYKVAKRGQDVALRCDPISGHVSLFWYQQALGQGPEFLTYFQNEAQLDKSGLPSDRFFAERPEGSVSTLKIQRTQQEDSAVYLCASSLDKNTEAFFGQGTRLTVV.

This rearrangement joins TRBV7-8 to TRBJ2-5, with 14 bases aligning to TRBD2. The germline gives CDR1 SGHVS, CDR2 FQNEAQ. This CDR3 spans 15 amino acids. Germline trimming cut 5 bases from V and 3 bases from J; bases unmatched to any gene: 2. CDR3 in DNA: TGTGCCAGCAGCGTGGGACTAGCGGGAGAAGAGACCCAGTACTTC. Encoded protein: CASSVGLAGEETQYF.

This clonotype was found many times. V usage is TRBV9 and J usage is TRBJ1-6; D gene ambiguous. Trimming removed 6 bases from V and 7 bases from J, with 8 bases in between. The CDR3 totals 12 residues. CDR1 is SGDLS and CDR2 is YYNGEE in the germline V gene. CDR3 in amino acids: CASNAPNSPLHF. The CDR3 DNA sequence: TGTGCCAGCAACGCTCCGAATTCACCCCTCCACTTT.

The V call is TRBV10-3, the J call TRBJ1-3; D may be TRBD1 (5 bases). V was cut by 7 bases and J by 5 bases, with 12 bases left in between. The CDR3 is 13 residues long. CDR1 and CDR2 from the germline V gene are ENHRY and SYGVKD. The CDR3 loop is CAINLEGRNTIYF. The CDR3 nucleotides read TGTGCCATCAATCTAGAGGGGAGAAACACCATATATTTT.

A word on this clonotype: At one boundary the junction diverges from the germline segment, which might be a read error. V gene TRBV10-3 combines with J gene TRBJ2-5, with 8 bases fitting TRBD1. The germline V gene has CDR1 ENHRY and CDR2 SYGVKD. The CDR3 totals 13 residues. The CDR3 sequence: CASSGTGQETQYF. CDR3 bases: TGTGCCAGCAGTGGGACAGGCCAAGAGACCCAGTACTTC.

The V call is TRBV15, the J call TRBJ2-5, with D unresolved. The V end lost 6 bases, the J end lost 3 bases, and 8 bases lay between the germline ends. CDR1 and CDR2 from the germline V gene are LNHNV and YYDKDF (reference sequence). The CDR3 contains 12 residues. CDR3 protein: CATRSEEETQYF. CDR3 sequence (DNA): TGTGCCACCAGGAGCGAGGAAGAGACCCAGTACTTC.

The chain is built from TRBV19 and TRBJ1-6; D unclear. Germline lookup yields CDR1 LNHDA and CDR2 SQIVND (reference sequence). The CDR3 spans 15 residues. Trimming removed 6 bases at V and 6 bases at J, with 15 bases between. Here the CDR3 reads CASRSGLGSNSPLHF. The CDR3 nucleotides read TGTGCCAGTAGATCCGGGTTGGGTAGTAATTCACCCCTCCACTTT.

This clonotype was detected only once. The chain uses TRBV6-1 and TRBJ2-7; D not resolved. From germline, CDR1 is MNHNS and CDR2 SASEGT. V was clipped by 7 bases and J by 4 bases, with 11 bases between them. CDR3 length: 12 amino acids. The CDR3 sequence: CASTRSRYEQYF. The CDR3 coding sequence is TGTGCCAGCACCCGATCAAGGTACGAGCAGTACTTC.

This clonotype appeared a few times. This chain uses TRBV7-9 with TRBJ1-1; D gene ambiguous. Germline lookup yields CDR1 SEHNR and CDR2 FQNEAQ (reference sequence). Trimming removed 3 bases at V and 5 bases at J, with 10 bases between. CDR3 length equals 13 residues. The CDR3 DNA reads TGTGCCAGCAGCTTCAACGTCGAGACTGAAGCTTTCTTT. It specifies CASSFNVETEAFF.

The chain has TRBV19 and TRBJ1-1; D may be TRBD1 (6 bases). V gave up 3 bases and J gave up 5 bases, with 13 bases separating them. CDR3 length: 14 residues. Germline lookup yields CDR1 LNHDA and CDR2 SQIVND (reference sequence). In nucleotides, the CDR3 is TGTGCCAGTAGTATTATGGGGGCGCATACTGAAGCTTTCTTT. Protein: CASSIMGAHTEAFF. Full variable domain (remainder filled in from reference TRBV19 and TRBJ1-1): DGGITQSPKYLFRKEGQNVTLSCEQNLNHDAMYWYRQDPGQGLRLIYYSQIVNDFQKGDIAEGYSVSREKKESFPLTVTSAQKNPTAFYLCASSIMGAHTEAFFGQGTRLTVV.

There are a few counts of this clonotype. V gene TRBV30 combines with J gene TRBJ1-5; 10 nucleotides line up with TRBD1. Germline CDR1 GTSNPN, CDR2 SVGIG (reference sequence). The CDR3 is 14 amino acids. After removal of 2 bases from V and 9 bases from J, the junction contained 7 bases not matched to a gene. The CDR3 region has the DNA TGTGCCTGGAGTCCGGGACAGGGGAGTGCGCCCCAGCATTTT. Amino acids: CAWSPGQGSAPQHF.

The rearrangement uses TRBV20-1 and TRBJ1-2; unclear D gene. The germline CDR1 and CDR2 sequences are DFQATT and SNEGSKA (reference sequence). The CDR3 totals 13 residues. Trimming pared 3 bases from V and 4 bases from J, leaving 12 bases between. In DNA, the CDR3 is TGCAGTGCTAGGGACGAACGTCTCTATGGCTACACCTTC. This gives the protein CSARDERLYGYTF.

J is TRBJ1-1 and V is TRBV15; D not resolved. CDR1 is LNHNV and CDR2 is YYDKDF in the germline V gene (reference sequence). CDR3 length: 16 amino acids. The germline V and J ends were trimmed by 4 bases and 0 bases, with 15 bases remaining between them. The CDR3 region is CATSKEGGTMNTEAFF. CDR3 sequence (DNA): TGTGCCACCAGCAAGGAGGGAGGAACCATGAACACTGAAGCTTTCTTT.

This chain uses TRBV15 with TRBJ2-7; a possible D gene is TRBD2 (5 bases). The V gene's germline CDR1 is LNHNV and CDR2 YYDKDF (reference sequence). This CDR3 is 14 amino acids long. V lost 0 bases to trimming and J lost 2 bases, with 8 bases between them. CDR3 in DNA: TGTGCCACCAGCAGAGAGGCGGGCCCCTACGAGCAGTACTTC. It yields the protein CATSREAGPYEQYF.

The V gene is TRBV7-8, the J gene TRBJ2-1; D not certain. Per the germline V gene, CDR1 is SGHVS and CDR2 is FQNEAQ. V lost 6 bases and J lost 6, with 12 bases in between. This CDR3 has 13 residues. CDR3 protein: CASSPDSSNEQFF. CDR3 in DNA: TGTGCCAGCAGTCCAGACTCGAGCAATGAGCAGTTCTTC.

This clonotype was found once. The junction departs from the called germline gene at one end, perhaps through a read error. This rearrangement joins TRBV5-4 to TRBJ2-5, with D tentatively TRBD1 or TRBD2 (5 bases each). The CDR3 spans 15 residues. CDR1 SGHNT and CDR2 YYREEE come from the germline V gene (reference sequence). The CDR3 here is CASSLFGGRGYEQHF. The CDR3, as DNA: TGTGCCAGCAGCCTGTTTGGGGGTCGAGGATACGAGCAGCACTTC.

Only a few counts were recorded for this clonotype. J is TRBJ2-6 and V is TRBV2; a possible D gene is TRBD2 (6 bases). The CDR3 is 17 residues long. Germline loops: CDR1 SNHLY, CDR2 FYNNEI. Trimming removed 1 base from V and 0 bases from J, with 10 bases in between. CDR3 DNA: TGTGCCAGCAGTGAAGGTGGCGGGACCTCTGGGGCCAACGTCCTGACTTTC. Its protein product is CASSEGGGTSGANVLTF.

This clonotype was recorded at least ten times. Just one base apart from a much larger clone, this may be a read error. The rearrangement links TRBV24-1 to TRBJ1-2; 7 bases agree with TRBD1. Germline lookup yields CDR1 KGHDR and CDR2 SFDVKD. After removal of 3 bases from V and 6 bases from J, the junction contained 3 bases not matched to a gene. The CDR3 length is 13 residues. DNA of the CDR3: TGTGCCACCAGTGATCTTACAGGGGATGGCTACACCTTC. Its protein is CATSDLTGDGYTF.

This clonotype was counted ten times or more. The DNA for the CDR3 is TGTGCCAGCAGTTTGCGGGCAGGGATCTACGAGCAGTACTTC. Translation gives CASSLRAGIYEQYF. The V and J genes are TRBV12-3 or TRBV12-4 and TRBJ2-7; D possibly matches TRBD1 or TRBD2 (5 bases each). The CDR3 has 14 amino acids. V was trimmed by 3 bases and J by 3 bases, leaving 12 bases between them.

This clonotype was counted at least ten times. The rearrangement joins TRBV9 to TRBJ2-3; 14 nucleotides match TRBD2. The CDR3 totals 16 residues. Per germline, CDR1 SGDLS and CDR2 YYNGEE. V lost 4 bases to trimming and J lost 3 bases; unmatched junction nucleotides: 4. CDR3: CASSPGTSGRTDTQYF. CDR3 sequence (DNA): TGTGCCAGCAGCCCCGGGACTAGCGGGAGAACAGATACGCAGTATTTT.

The J gene is TRBJ1-4, the V gene TRBV7-9; D remains unclear. The germline gives CDR1 SEHNR, CDR2 FQNEAQ (reference sequence). V dropped 1 base and J dropped 12 bases, with 6 bases sitting between them. The CDR3 sequence is 11 residues long. The CDR3 loop is CASSLGWELFF. Written as DNA, the CDR3 is TGTGCCAGCAGCTTAGGATGGGAACTGTTTTTT.

The V gene is TRBV19, the J gene TRBJ2-3; D remains ambiguous. CDR3 length equals 12 residues. V was shortened by 1 base and J by 3 bases, with 2 bases between the two germline ends. Germline CDR1 reads LNHDA; CDR2 reads SQIVND (reference sequence). The CDR3 bases are TGTGCCAGTAGTATAGGTACAGATACGCAGTATTTT. Translation: CASSIGTDTQYF.

The V gene is TRBV25-1, the J gene TRBJ2-7; 7 nucleotides line up with TRBD2. The CDR3 is 13 amino acids. Losses at the gene ends were 7 bases for V and 3 bases for J; bases not matched to a gene: 6. Per the germline V gene, CDR1 is MGHDK and CDR2 is SYGVNS. In DNA, the CDR3 is TGTGCCAGCACGACCCCGGGGGGCTACGAGCAGTACTTC. Translating it yields CASTTPGGYEQYF.

This chain links TRBV18 with TRBJ1-1; TRBD1 is a possible D gene (6 bases). Trimming stripped 2 bases from V and 1 base from J, with 8 bases between. This CDR3 region has 14 residues. Germline CDR1 KGHSH, CDR2 LQKENI. Written as DNA, the CDR3 is TGTGCCAGCTCACCAGGGACAACGAACACTGAAGCTTTCTTT. This codes for CASSPGTTNTEAFF.

V and J are TRBV10-1 and TRBJ2-7; D may be TRBD1 (5 bases). V shed 1 base and J shed 4 bases, with 11 bases lying between them. This CDR3 spans 14 amino acids. In germline, CDR1 is WNHNN, CDR2 SYGVQD (reference sequence). Here the CDR3 DNA reads TGCGCCAGCAGTGAGTTAGGGGTAGGTTACGAGCAGTACTTC. Translated: CASSELGVGYEQYF.

This clonotype was recorded many times. The chain joins TRBV27 to TRBJ2-7, with D possibly TRBD1 on 6 matching bases. Germline V CDR1 and CDR2: MNHEY, SMNVEV (reference sequence). CDR3 size: 15 residues. Trimming took 4 bases from V and 2 from J, leaving 15 bases between them. CDR3 DNA sequence: TGTGCCAGCAGTTGGATCGGGGACAACGCCTACGAGCAGTACTTC. It codes for CASSWIGDNAYEQYF.

This clonotype has only a few counts. J is TRBJ1-5 and V is TRBV19; D is unresolved. The CDR3 is 13 residues long. Germline-derived CDR1 and CDR2 are LNHDA and SQIVND (reference sequence). The V end lost 5 bases, the J end lost 5 bases, and 10 bases lay between the germline ends. The CDR3 sequence: CASSDKGDQPQHF. The CDR3 nucleotides are TGTGCCAGTAGTGACAAGGGCGATCAGCCCCAGCATTTT.

This sequence joins TRBV24-1 and TRBJ1-2, with D possibly being TRBD1 (5 bases). V was pared by 2 bases and J by 6 bases, with 15 bases between. The germline gives CDR1 KGHDR, CDR2 SFDVKD. The CDR3 sequence is 15 residues long. CDR3 sequence (DNA): TGTGCCACCAGTGATTCCAACAGGAACGCGAATGGCTACACCTTC. Its translation: CATSDSNRNANGYTF.

The chain uses TRBV15 and TRBJ1-4; 11 bases map to TRBD1. The CDR3 has 16 amino acids. J was trimmed by 6 bases and V by 1 base; bases with no gene match: 4. The V gene's germline CDR1 is LNHNV and CDR2 YYDKDF (reference sequence). The DNA of the CDR3 is TGTGCCACCAGCAGAGGGGTGGGACAGGGGGATGAAAAACTGTTTTTT. This gives the protein CATSRGVGQGDEKLFF.